The next 28 T cell receptor beta chains were all read from a single sample in a study of blood T cells in healthy people across ages. The authors ran a second PCR of about 6 to 12 cycles using a sample-barcoded 5' primer and a J-beta primer mix. From the 5' RACE reads, TCRdb called clonotypes with MiXCR, one entry per CDR3 protein. This table holds 1.5 million to 2 million distinct CDR3 sequences, roughly 52% found once. Sequenced sample: blood. These receptors came from a woman aged 35 to 49 in good health.

This clonotype has only a few counts. The genes are TRBV7-2 and TRBJ2-7, with 9 nucleotides matching TRBD1. Germline V gives CDR1 SGHTA, CDR2 FQGNSA. This CDR3 is built from 16 residues. V lost 0 bases and J lost 5; bases outside the gene matches: 8. The CDR3 coding sequence is TGTGCCAGCAGCTTAGCGCCGAGACAGGGGGGTCACGAGCAGTACTTC. Its protein product is CASSLAPRQGGHEQYF.

This chain uses TRBV6-5 with TRBJ2-1, with 11 bases identical to TRBD2. V lost 0 bases and J lost 5; bases outside the gene matches: 15. From germline, CDR1 is MNHEY and CDR2 SVGAGI. The CDR3 runs to 20 residues. The chain's CDR3 is CASSYSTSGASLAVHNEQFF. CDR3 sequence (DNA): TGTGCCAGCAGTTACTCGACTAGCGGGGCTTCCCTCGCTGTACACAATGAGCAGTTCTTC.

This clonotype was found many times. The V and J genes are TRBV4-3 and TRBJ2-7; 8 nucleotides agree with TRBD1. Germline V lookup: CDR1 LGHNA, CDR2 YSLEER. This CDR3 region has 15 residues. Unmatched junction bases numbered 9, after V lost 4 bases and J lost 4 bases. The CDR3 nucleotides read TGCGCCAGCAGCCCATCCGGACAGGGTACTTACGAGCAGTACTTC. This encodes CASSPSGQGTYEQYF.

This clonotype was recorded once. V gene TRBV29-1 combines with J gene TRBJ2-7; the D gene is possibly TRBD1 (6 bases). V was clipped by 4 bases and J by 3 bases, with 13 bases between them. Germline V CDR1 and CDR2: SQVTM, ANQGSEA. The CDR3 totals 13 residues. CDR3 sequence (DNA): TGCAGCGTTGCGCGACAGGAGAACTACGAGCAGTACTTC. It specifies CSVARQENYEQYF.

This clonotype was detected a few times. V gene TRBV7-2 combines with J gene TRBJ2-7; D ambiguous. The CDR3 loop spans 13 amino acids. The germline V gene has CDR1 SGHTA and CDR2 FQGNSA. V was shortened by 2 bases and J by 3 bases, with 8 bases between the two germline ends. The chain's CDR3 is CASSLWMNYEQYF. The DNA for the CDR3 is TGTGCCAGCAGCTTATGGATGAACTACGAGCAGTACTTC.

The chain recombines TRBV6-2 or TRBV6-3 with TRBJ1-5; unclear D gene. V shed 6 bases and J shed 7 bases, with 16 bases lying between them. Germline V gene data show CDR1 as MNHEY and CDR2 as SVGEGT. The CDR3 totals 14 residues. In DNA form, the CDR3 reads TGTGCCAGCAGGATCTCCGGACGCGACCAGCCCCAGCATTTT. Protein sequence: CASRISGRDQPQHF.

The chain carries TRBV14 and TRBJ2-5, with D unresolved. Germline V gene lookup returns CDR1 SGHDN and CDR2 FVKESK. CDR3 length: 14 residues. CDR3 in amino acids: CASPGVGYQETQYF. DNA of the CDR3: TGTGCTTCCCCAGGCGTGGGCTACCAAGAGACCCAGTACTTC.

The chain employs TRBV9 and TRBJ1-2; D gene unclear. Germline values: CDR1 SGDLS, CDR2 YYNGEE. V lost 0 bases, J lost 6 bases, and 18 bases lay in between. CDR3 length: 16 amino acids. The DNA for the CDR3 is TGTGCCAGCAGCGTAGACATGGGCGAATTGGTCCATGGCTACACCTTC. Amino acid sequence: CASSVDMGELVHGYTF.

This chain links TRBV5-1 with TRBJ1-4, with a tentative D call TRBD1 (6 bases). Germline V lookup: CDR1 SGHRS, CDR2 YFSETQ. Trimming cost V 5 bases and J 5 bases, with 16 bases left between them. CDR3 size: 15 residues. Written as DNA, the CDR3 is TGCGCCAGCAGGCCCGAGGGGGGTGCCAATGAAAAACTGTTTTTT. It is translated as CASRPEGGANEKLFF.

The rearrangement joins TRBV7-9 to TRBJ2-7; D is perhaps TRBD2 (6 bases). CDR3 size: 17 residues. The germline CDR1 and CDR2 sequences are SEHNR and FQNEAQ (reference sequence). V dropped 1 base and J dropped 3 bases, with 19 bases sitting between them. Written as DNA, the CDR3 is TGTGCCAGCAGCTTAGGAGGGGTCGGAGGGGCCCTCTACGAGCAGTACTTC. Protein product: CASSLGGVGGALYEQYF.

The genes are TRBV7-2 and TRBJ1-1; 7 bases map to TRBD1. The CDR3 is made up of 16 amino acids. Germline V CDR1 and CDR2: SGHTA, FQGNSA. V was pared by 0 bases and J by 1 base, with 5 bases of the junction left unmatched. CDR3 residues: CASSLAGGAGNTEAFF. CDR3 coding DNA: TGTGCCAGCAGCTTAGCAGGGGGCGCAGGGAACACTGAAGCTTTCTTT.

This clonotype has a handful of counts. The chain is built from TRBV28 and TRBJ1-4; TRBD1 agrees at 9 bases. The V segment lost 5 bases and the J segment 11 bases; nucleotides outside the gene matches: 9. The CDR3 contains 14 residues. Germline V gene sequence: CDR1 MDHEN, CDR2 SYDVKM. CDR3 nucleotide sequence: TGTGCCAGCAGTCTCACAGGGGGCGATCGGAAACTGTTTTTT. It specifies CASSLTGGDRKLFF.

The V and J genes are TRBV12-3 or TRBV12-4 and TRBJ2-1; TRBD2 matches at 7 bases. The CDR3 is 15 amino acids. V lost 3 bases to trimming and J lost 5 bases; unmatched junction nucleotides: 7. The CDR3 coding sequence is TGTGCCAGCAGTTTTACTAGCGCGACACACAATGAGCAGTTCTTC. Amino acid sequence: CASSFTSATHNEQFF.

The chain links TRBV7-3 to TRBJ1-2; the D is unclear. V shed 4 bases and J shed 6 bases, with 18 bases lying between them. The length of the CDR3 is 15 residues. Germline V gene sequence: CDR1 SGHTA, CDR2 FQGTGA. DNA for the CDR3: TGTGCCAGCAGCTCAACTGAAGGACGGCAGGATGGCTACACCTTC. Translating gives CASSSTEGRQDGYTF.

The rearrangement uses TRBV6-5 and TRBJ1-6; possibly TRBD1 for D (5 bases). Per germline, CDR1 MNHEY and CDR2 SVGAGI. This CDR3 is built from 15 residues. The V and J ends lost 6 bases and 5 bases respectively, with 14 bases between them. This CDR3 is CASRAFGGNNSPLHF. The CDR3 nucleotides read TGTGCCAGCAGAGCCTTCGGGGGAAATAATTCACCCCTCCACTTT.

This chain links TRBV10-3 with TRBJ1-2; maybe TRBD1 (6 bases). The length of the CDR3 is 12 residues. From germline, CDR1 is ENHRY and CDR2 SYGVKD. Trimming stripped 3 bases from V and 7 bases from J, with 9 bases between. The CDR3 bases are TGTGCCATCAGTGACGGGGGCATTGGCTACACCTTC. Amino acids: CAISDGGIGYTF.

This clonotype was counted a few times. The CDR3 nucleotides read TGTGCCAGCAGATCCAGCCGGCGAGGCGGGGGCACAGATACGCAGTATTTT. It yields the protein CASRSSRRGGGTDTQYF. V gene TRBV21-1 combines with J gene TRBJ2-3; TRBD2 is the table's D call and was not checked against the DNA. TRBV21-1 is a pseudogene locus. The CDR3 consists of 17 residues.

The table lists this clonotype with a few counts. The rearrangement joins TRBV2 to TRBJ2-1; no firm D call. The V end lost 6 bases, the J end lost 4 bases, and 16 bases lay between the germline ends. The CDR3 extends over 15 amino acids. Germline V gives CDR1 SNHLY, CDR2 FYNNEI. The CDR3 loop is CASRLAGPSYNEQFF. The CDR3, as DNA: TGTGCCAGCAGATTGGCAGGCCCAAGTTACAATGAGCAGTTCTTC.

The rearrangement uses TRBV20-1 and TRBJ1-5, with TRBD1 matching 7 bases. Germline CDR1 and CDR2: DFQATT and SNEGSKA (reference sequence). V shed 3 bases and J 7 bases; nucleotides not matched to a gene: 9. This CDR3 comprises 14 residues. Here the CDR3 reads CSASPRQGGQPQHF. The CDR3 DNA reads TGCAGTGCTAGCCCCCGACAGGGTGGGCAGCCCCAGCATTTT.

The chain couples TRBV12-5 to TRBJ2-5; D uncertain. V shed 3 bases and J shed 4 bases, with 6 bases lying between them. The germline V gene encodes CDR1 LGHNT and CDR2 FRNRAP. The CDR3 is 12 residues long. The CDR3 DNA follows: TGTGCTAGTGGTTTATACATAGAGACCCAGTACTTC. Encoded protein: CASGLYIETQYF.

The V gene is TRBV12-5, the J gene TRBJ2-3; D may correspond to TRBD1 or TRBD2 (6 bases each). Germline-derived CDR1 and CDR2 are LGHNT and FRNRAP. The CDR3 extends over 14 amino acids. V lost 6 bases and J 3 bases, leaving 13 bases between the germline ends. DNA of the CDR3: TGTGCTAGTGGAGAGGGGGGCCCTACAGATACGCAGTATTTT. It is translated as CASGEGGPTDTQYF. The full variable domain, completed using reference TRBV12-5 and TRBJ2-3, is DARVTQTPRHKVTEMGQEVTMRCQPILGHNTVFWYRQTMMQGLELLAYFRNRAPLDDSGMPKDRFSAEMPDATLATLKIQPSEPRDSAVYFCASGEGGPTDTQYFGPGTRLTVL.

V gene TRBV28 combines with J gene TRBJ2-1, with 12 bases that match TRBD1. V lost 7 bases and J lost 5; bases outside the gene matches: 9. Germline V CDR1 and CDR2: MDHEN, SYDVKM. The CDR3 has 16 residues. The CDR3 spells CASTPGTGGANNEQFF. CDR3 nucleotides: TGTGCCAGCACCCCTGGGACAGGGGGCGCGAACAATGAGCAGTTCTTC.

The chain recombines TRBV6-1 with TRBJ1-4, with D hard to call. Trimming removed 5 bases at V and 5 bases at J, with 18 bases between. CDR1 is MNHNS, CDR2 SASEGT, per germline. This CDR3 is built from 16 residues. The CDR3 is CASSNQDPQSNEKLFF. CDR3 bases: TGTGCCAGCAGTAACCAGGACCCTCAATCCAATGAAAAACTGTTTTTT.

The sample holds one count of this clonotype. The chain employs TRBV15 and TRBJ2-1; D not resolved. The CDR3 is 13 amino acids. V lost 3 bases and J lost 5, with 8 bases in between. Germline CDR1 is LNHNV and CDR2 is YYDKDF (reference sequence). The CDR3 sequence is CATSRRDDNEQFF. DNA of the CDR3: TGTGCCACCAGCAGGCGCGACGACAATGAGCAGTTCTTC.

This chain links TRBV7-6 with TRBJ1-1; no clear D. The germline CDR1 and CDR2 sequences are SGHVS and FNYEAQ. The V gene lost 5 bases and the J gene lost 2 bases, with 12 bases spanning the gap. CDR3 length: 14 residues. The CDR3 sequence is CASSLSSPNTEAFF. CDR3 DNA sequence: TGTGCCAGCAGCCTTAGCAGCCCTAACACTGAAGCTTTCTTT.

The chain recombines TRBV7-2 with TRBJ1-2; tentative D call: TRBD1 (5 bases). The CDR3 extends over 12 amino acids. Germline V gene sequence: CDR1 SGHTA, CDR2 FQGNSA. V lost 7 bases and J 3 bases, leaving 9 bases between the germline ends. The DNA of the CDR3 is TGTGCCAGCAACTCAGGGTACTATGGCTACACCTTC. It encodes CASNSGYYGYTF. Based on the CDR3 plus reference TRBV7-2 and TRBJ1-2, the full variable domain is GAGVSQSPSNKVTEKGKDVELRCDPISGHTALYWYRQSLGQGLEFLIYFQGNSAPDKSGLPSDRFSAERTGGSVSTLTIQRTQQEDSAVYLCASNSGYYGYTFGSGTRLTVV.

This chain links TRBV20-1 with TRBJ1-1, with TRBD1 as a possible D gene (5 bases). CDR3 length: 12 residues. The germline V and J ends were trimmed by 1 base and 5 bases, with 8 bases remaining between them. Per germline, CDR1 DFQATT and CDR2 SNEGSKA (reference sequence). The CDR3: CSARAQGTEAFF. The CDR3 DNA reads TGCAGTGCTAGAGCGCAGGGAACTGAAGCTTTCTTT.

This clonotype appeared many times. This may arise from a read error, as a much more abundant clone is one base away. This chain uses TRBV29-1 with TRBJ2-1; the D gene is possibly TRBD1 (6 bases). The J call may be incorrect, as the DNA end agrees better with TRBJ2-7. Germline V gene data show CDR1 as SQVTM and CDR2 as ANQGSEA. CDR3 size: 16 residues. CDR3 loop: CSVEGPGSGADNEQYF. DNA for the CDR3: TGCAGCGTTGAAGGCCCGGGTTCAGGGGCGGACAATGAGCAGTACTTC.